This TCR beta chain is drawn from a study of beta chain features in type 1 diabetes. Regarding the study as a whole: Type 1 diabetes patients had moderately but significantly shorter TCRB CDR3s in all four CD4+ subsets.

Expressed TCRB transcripts were sequenced after all isolated RNA was converted to cDNA. TCRdb's table, derived via immunoSEQ multiplex PCR, lists solely in-frame clones and lacks some. Altogether 160,000 or so clones are present, approximately 9.1% being singletons, with the ten largest covering 0.65% to 0.9%. Worth noting for this clone: What it binds is unknown.

CDR1 and CDR2 (germline): MNHNS, SASEGT. V lost 4 bases and J lost 2; bases outside the gene matches: 1. The CDR3 sequence is 13 residues long. V usage is TRBV6-1 and J usage is TRBJ1-2; TRBD1 matches 7 bases. The sequencing sample was made of central memory CD4+ T cells from blood. The sequence was collected from a woman aged 30 to 39 with type 1 diabetes. The CDR3 DNA is TGTGCCAGCAGTGTGGACAGGAACTATGGCTACACCTTC. It specifies CASSVDRNYGYTF.